The following is a T cell receptor (beta chain) sequence with its context. This specimen belongs to a study of blood T cell repertoires in COVID-19. This CDR3 is built from 14 residues. The germline V gene has CDR1 PRHDT and CDR2 FYEKMQ (reference sequence). The J segment lost 5 bases and the V segment lost 5 bases, leaving 5 bases of the junction unmatched. Clones were sequenced by immunoSEQ multiplex PCR, and TCRdb holds only the in-frame ones, with some missing. The sample records fewer than 350,000 clones, about 86% being singletons. The chain is built from TRBV13 and TRBJ2-5; 10 nucleotides align to TRBD1. Source material: peripheral blood. The origin of this receptor is a young woman with COVID-19, enrolled during active disease. For the CDR3, the DNA is TGTGCCAGCAGCGACAGGGGGCGGGGGGAGACCCAGTACTTC. Translated, it gives CASSDRGRGETQYF.